Listed below are T cell receptor beta chains from one sample, sequenced in a study of cytomegalovirus exposure and HLA in healthy donors. Sequencing used immunoSEQ multiplex PCR; TCRdb keeps in-frame clones, though not all of them. The sample carries under 200,000 clones, 80% to 85% recorded once. Material for sequencing was PBMCs. These receptors were taken from a girl between 2 and 10 years old in good health and CMV-seropositive. Each CDR3 is given without its conserved first and last residue.

TRBJ1-5,TRBV28,ASSSGQGARLAQPQH
TRBJ1-4,TRBV6-1,ASRLDRDWGEKLF
TRBJ1-2,TRBV19,ASSSRDLVMGGYT
TRBJ2-7,TRBV6-6,ASSYSRQGYHEQY
TRBJ1-1,TRBV7-2,ASSLVSGGNTEAF
TRBJ2-1,TRBV29-1,SVVKREERAEQF
TRBJ2-3,TRBV30,AWGRGANTDTQY
TRBJ2-7,TRBV14,ASSQDGRDEQY
TRBJ2-3,TRBV6-4,ASSQRTGGADTQY
TRBJ2-2,TRBV5-1,ASSSLSLDTGELF
TRBJ2-1,TRBV5-1,ASSLPLAVYNEQF
TRBJ2-5,TRBV5-1,ASSSPGQGGQTQY
TRBJ1-1,TRBV5-8,ASSLARGRKAF
TRBJ2-7,TRBV11-2,ASSYLASEQY
TRBJ2-1,TRBV10-3,AITTGGMANEQF
TRBJ1-5,TRBV7-9,ASSWEGQPQH
TRBJ2-3,TRBV4-1,ASSHPRTPEREAQIGQY
TRBJ2-5,TRBV5-1,ASSLTGNQETQY
TRBJ1-2,TRBV7-9,ASSSARKRKDGYT
TRBJ2-4,TRBV30,AWIGFHGGATSNIQY
TRBJ2-2,TRBV30,ASIPGQLVYTGELF
TRBJ2-6,TRBV27,ATKGVADRSGANVLT
TRBJ2-1,TRBV5-4,ASSFRLRTYNEQF
TRBJ2-2,TRBV28,ASSFLQGAPGELF
TRBJ2-4,TRBV18,ASSPGDTRKNIQY
TRBJ2-3,TRBV7-9,ASSRAGRDTQY
TRBJ1-5,TRBV7-9,ASSPWGTGGNQPQH
TRBJ1-2,TRBV7-9,ASGTGGGYT
TRBJ2-5,TRBV10-1,ASSESGGLYQETQY
TRBJ2-7,TRBV28,ASSLYGVLAGEYEQY
TRBJ2-7,TRBV6-1,ASSGTGDSYEQY
TRBJ1-1,TRBV4-1,ASRPVTGRNTEAF
TRBJ1-5,TRBV30,AWRGGSNQPQH
TRBJ2-7,TRBV6-1,ASSAPPGLAGGPFYEQY
TRBJ2-2,TRBV5-4,ASSLEAGNTGELF
TRBJ1-2,TRBV29-1,SVDPQGGYGYT
TRBJ2-7,TRBV2,ASNTGDRGSYEQY
TRBJ2-1,TRBV29-1,SVKLVVDEQF
TRBJ1-1,TRBV30,ACHRGRGYTEAF
TRBJ1-1,TRBV5-1,ASSLGGSDTEAF
TRBJ2-5,TRBV7-2,ASSSGLHGETQY
TRBJ2-1,TRBV28,ASSLSSSGRRAEQF
TRBJ2-2,TRBV30,AWSPPYTGELF
TRBJ1-3,TRBV4-1,ASSDSAGNTIY
TRBJ2-1,TRBV6-1,ASSEWPSGDNEQF
TRBJ1-5,TRBV2,ASSVASGRGSRQPQH
TRBJ1-2,TRBV30,AWSRRGAVNYGYT
TRBJ1-2,TRBV28,ASSPTKRQGLDYGYT
TRBJ2-5,TRBV13,ASSLVGGGAQETQY
TRBJ2-1,TRBV29-1,SVVDRGRINEQF
TRBJ1-1,TRBV27,ASQDRGTEAF
TRBJ2-5,TRBV5-1,ASSSSTGAEETQY
TRBJ2-5,TRBV19,ASSIQGPGSKETQY
TRBJ2-7,TRBV12-2,ASRLGRSGRAPEQY
TRBJ2-1,TRBV28,ASRQAGEGGYEQF
TRBJ2-5,TRBV11-2,ASSPRETQY
TRBJ1-1,TRBV27,ASSPLGQVLTEAF
TRBJ2-7,TRBV28,ASSSDGGPYEQY
TRBJ2-3,TRBV30,AWRRGHYGSTDTQY